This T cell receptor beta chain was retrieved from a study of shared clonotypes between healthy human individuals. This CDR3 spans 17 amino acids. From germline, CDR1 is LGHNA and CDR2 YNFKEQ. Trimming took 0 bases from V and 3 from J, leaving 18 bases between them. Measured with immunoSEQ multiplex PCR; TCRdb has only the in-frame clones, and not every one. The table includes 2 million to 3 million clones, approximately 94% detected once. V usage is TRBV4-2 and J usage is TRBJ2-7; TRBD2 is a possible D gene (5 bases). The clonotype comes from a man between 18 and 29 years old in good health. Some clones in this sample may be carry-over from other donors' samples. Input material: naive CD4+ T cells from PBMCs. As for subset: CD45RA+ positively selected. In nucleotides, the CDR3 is TGTGCCAGCAGCCAAGAGAGGGCGCCCACCCTTCTCTACGAGCAGTACTTC. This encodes CASSQERAPTLLYEQYF.